The sequence of this T cell receptor beta chain was determined in a study of blood T cell repertoires in COVID-19. In the study overall: Samples came from the United States, Italy and Spain, spanning acute and convalescent COVID-19. PBMCs, B-cell-depleted T cells, or T cells provided the cDNA or gDNA that made up the material.

As processed by the authors: Amplified reference gene primers provided the basis for estimating nucleated cell counts. Sequencing used immunoSEQ multiplex PCR; TCRdb keeps in-frame clones, though not all of them. The V and J calls and clone size were taken over from that table, and D and trimming were inferred from the DNA. The sample holds 250,000 or so clones, roughly 84% seen once. There are 17 residues in the CDR3. Per the germline V gene, CDR1 is SGHTA and CDR2 is FQGNSA. With 5 bases clipped from V and 3 bases from J, the junction kept 10 bases outside the gene matches. This TCR derives from a man aged 35-49 years who had recovered from COVID-19. J is TRBJ2-5 and V is TRBV7-2, with 12 bases fitting TRBD2. Material: peripheral blood. The CDR3 nucleotides read TGTGCCAGCAGCCCTCTTATGCTAGCGGGAGGGGAAGAGACCCAGTACTTC. Protein product: CASSPLMLAGGEETQYF.